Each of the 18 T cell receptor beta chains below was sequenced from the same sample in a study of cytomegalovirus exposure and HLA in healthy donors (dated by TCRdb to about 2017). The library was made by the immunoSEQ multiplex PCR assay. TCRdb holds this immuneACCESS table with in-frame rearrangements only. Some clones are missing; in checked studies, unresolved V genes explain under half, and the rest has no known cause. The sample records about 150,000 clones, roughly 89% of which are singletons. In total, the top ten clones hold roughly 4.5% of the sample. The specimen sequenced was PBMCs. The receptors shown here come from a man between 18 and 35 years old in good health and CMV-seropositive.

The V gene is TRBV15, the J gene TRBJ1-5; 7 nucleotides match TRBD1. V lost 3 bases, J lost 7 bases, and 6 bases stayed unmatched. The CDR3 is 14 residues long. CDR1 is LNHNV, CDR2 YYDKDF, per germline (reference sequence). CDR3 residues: CATSSPTGAQPQHF. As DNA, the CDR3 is TGTGCCACCAGCAGCCCTACAGGGGCGCAGCCCCAGCATTTT. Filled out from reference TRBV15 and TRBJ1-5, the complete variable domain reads DAMVIQNPRYQVTQFGKPVTLSCSQTLNHNVMYWYQQKSSQAPKLLFHYYDKDFNNEADTPDNFQSRRPNTSFCFLDIRSPGLGDTAMYLCATSSPTGAQPQHFGDGTRLSIL.

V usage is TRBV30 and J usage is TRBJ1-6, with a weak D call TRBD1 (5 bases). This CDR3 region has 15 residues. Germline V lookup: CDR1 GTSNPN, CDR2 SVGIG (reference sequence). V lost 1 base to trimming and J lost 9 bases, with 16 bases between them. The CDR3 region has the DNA TGTGCCTGGAGTGGCCCACGGGGGAGTGGTTCACCCCTCCACTTT. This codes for CAWSGPRGSGSPLHF.

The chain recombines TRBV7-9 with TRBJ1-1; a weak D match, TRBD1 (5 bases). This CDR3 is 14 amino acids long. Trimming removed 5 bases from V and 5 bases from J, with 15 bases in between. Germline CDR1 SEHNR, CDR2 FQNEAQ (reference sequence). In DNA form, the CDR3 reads TGTGCCAGCAGCCCGCAGGGAGGGCATACTGAAGCTTTCTTT. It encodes CASSPQGGHTEAFF.

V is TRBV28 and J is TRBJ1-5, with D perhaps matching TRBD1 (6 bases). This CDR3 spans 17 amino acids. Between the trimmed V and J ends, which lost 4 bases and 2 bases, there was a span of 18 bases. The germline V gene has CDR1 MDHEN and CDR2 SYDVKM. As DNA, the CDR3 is TGTGCCAGCAGTTCCCTCCTACTTCGACAGGGCAATCAGCCCCAGCATTTT. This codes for CASSSLLLRQGNQPQHF.

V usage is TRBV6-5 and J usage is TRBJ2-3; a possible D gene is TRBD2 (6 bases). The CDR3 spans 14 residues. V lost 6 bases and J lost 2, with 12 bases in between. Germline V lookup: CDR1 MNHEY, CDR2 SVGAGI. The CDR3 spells CASRGGTFTDTQYF. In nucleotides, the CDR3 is TGTGCCAGCAGGGGCGGGACTTTCACAGATACGCAGTATTTT.

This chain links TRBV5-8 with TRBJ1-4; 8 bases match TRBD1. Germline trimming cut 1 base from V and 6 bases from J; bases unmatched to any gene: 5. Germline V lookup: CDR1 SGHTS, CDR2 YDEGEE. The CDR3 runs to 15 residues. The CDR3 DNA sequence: TGTGCCAGCAGCTTGTCGGCAGGGGGCTATGAAAAACTGTTTTTT. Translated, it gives CASSLSAGGYEKLFF.

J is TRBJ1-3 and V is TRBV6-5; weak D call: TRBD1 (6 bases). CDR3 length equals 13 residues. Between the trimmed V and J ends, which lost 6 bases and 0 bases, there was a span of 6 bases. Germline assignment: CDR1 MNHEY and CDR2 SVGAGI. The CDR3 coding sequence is TGTGCCAGCAGGGACAGCTCTGGAAACACCATATATTTT. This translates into CASRDSSGNTIYF.

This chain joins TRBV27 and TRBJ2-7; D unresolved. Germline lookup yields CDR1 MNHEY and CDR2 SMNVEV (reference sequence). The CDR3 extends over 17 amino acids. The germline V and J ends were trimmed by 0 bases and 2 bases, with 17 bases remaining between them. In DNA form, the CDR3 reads TGTGCCAGCAGTTTATCGTATGGCTACAGTGTCCCCTACGAGCAGTACTTC. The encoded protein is CASSLSYGYSVPYEQYF.

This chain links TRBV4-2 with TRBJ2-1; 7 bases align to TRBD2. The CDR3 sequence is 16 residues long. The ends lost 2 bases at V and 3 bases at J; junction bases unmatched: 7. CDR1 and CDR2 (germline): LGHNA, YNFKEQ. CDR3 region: CASSQKKASGYNEQFF. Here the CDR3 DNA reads TGTGCCAGCAGCCAAAAGAAGGCTAGCGGCTACAATGAGCAGTTCTTC.

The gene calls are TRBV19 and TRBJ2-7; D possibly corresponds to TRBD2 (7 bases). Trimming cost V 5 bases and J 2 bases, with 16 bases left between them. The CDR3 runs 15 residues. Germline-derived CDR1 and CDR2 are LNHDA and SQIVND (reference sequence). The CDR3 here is CASSDRAGQAYEQYF. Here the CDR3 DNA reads TGTGCCAGTAGTGATAGAGCGGGACAAGCCTACGAGCAGTACTTC. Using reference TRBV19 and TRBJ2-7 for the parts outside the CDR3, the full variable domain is DGGITQSPKYLFRKEGQNVTLSCEQNLNHDAMYWYRQDPGQGLRLIYYSQIVNDFQKGDIAEGYSVSREKKESFPLTVTSAQKNPTAFYLCASSDRAGQAYEQYFGPGTRLTVT.

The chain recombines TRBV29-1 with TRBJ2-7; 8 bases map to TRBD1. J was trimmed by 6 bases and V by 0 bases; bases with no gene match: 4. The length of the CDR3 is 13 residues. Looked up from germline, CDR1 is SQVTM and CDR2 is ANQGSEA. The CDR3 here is CSVEDRGQGEQYF. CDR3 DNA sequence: TGCAGCGTTGAAGACAGGGGGCAGGGCGAGCAGTACTTC.

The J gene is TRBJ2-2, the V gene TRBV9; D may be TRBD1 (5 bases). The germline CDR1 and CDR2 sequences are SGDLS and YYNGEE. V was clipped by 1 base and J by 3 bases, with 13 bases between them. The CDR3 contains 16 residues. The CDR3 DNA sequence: TGTGCCAGCAGCGTAAGTCCTTTAGGGGACACCGGGGAGCTGTTTTTT. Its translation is CASSVSPLGDTGELFF. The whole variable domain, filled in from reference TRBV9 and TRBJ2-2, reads DSGVTQTPKHLITATGQRVTLRCSPRSGDLSVYWYQQSLDQGLQFLIQYYNGEERAKGNILERFSAQQFPDLHSELNLSSLELGDSALYFCASSVSPLGDTGELFFGEGSRLTVL.

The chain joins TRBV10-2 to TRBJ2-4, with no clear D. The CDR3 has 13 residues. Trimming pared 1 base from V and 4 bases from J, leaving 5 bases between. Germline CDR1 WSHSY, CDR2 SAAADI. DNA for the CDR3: TGCGCCAGCAGTGAGTTTTCGAAAAACATTCAGTACTTC. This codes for CASSEFSKNIQYF.

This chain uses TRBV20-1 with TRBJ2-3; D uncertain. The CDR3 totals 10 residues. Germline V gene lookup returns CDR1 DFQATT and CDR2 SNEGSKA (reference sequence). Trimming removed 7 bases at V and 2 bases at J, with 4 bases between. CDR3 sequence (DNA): TGCAGTGTTCTCACAGATACGCAGTATTTT. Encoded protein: CSVLTDTQYF.

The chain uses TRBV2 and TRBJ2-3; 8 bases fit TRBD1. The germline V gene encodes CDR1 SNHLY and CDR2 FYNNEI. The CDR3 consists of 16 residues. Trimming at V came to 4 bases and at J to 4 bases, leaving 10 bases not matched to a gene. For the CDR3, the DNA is TGTGCCAGCAGTGCCCACCAGGGGGCGCTTGCAGATACGCAGTATTTT. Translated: CASSAHQGALADTQYF.

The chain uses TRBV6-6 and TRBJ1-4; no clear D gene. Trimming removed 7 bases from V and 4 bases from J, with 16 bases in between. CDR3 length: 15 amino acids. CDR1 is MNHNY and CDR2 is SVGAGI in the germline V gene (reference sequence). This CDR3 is CASTDSGSLNEKLFF. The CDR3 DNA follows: TGTGCCAGCACCGACTCGGGGAGTCTTAATGAAAAACTGTTTTTT.

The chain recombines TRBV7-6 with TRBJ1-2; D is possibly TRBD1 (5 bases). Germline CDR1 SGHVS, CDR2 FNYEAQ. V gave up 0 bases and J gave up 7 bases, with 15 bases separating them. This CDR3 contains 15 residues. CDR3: CASSLAGQGIGGYTF. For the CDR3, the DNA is TGTGCCAGCAGCTTAGCGGGGCAGGGAATAGGTGGCTACACCTTC.

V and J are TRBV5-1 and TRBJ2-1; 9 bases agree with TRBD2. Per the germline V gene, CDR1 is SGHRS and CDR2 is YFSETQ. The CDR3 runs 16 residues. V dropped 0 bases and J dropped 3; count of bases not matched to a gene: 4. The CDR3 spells CASSLGLAELYNEQFF. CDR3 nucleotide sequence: TGCGCCAGCAGCTTGGGACTAGCGGAGCTCTACAATGAGCAGTTCTTC.